The 18 T cell receptor beta chains below all came from one sample that was sequenced in a study of T cell repertoires in cytomegalovirus infection. TCRdb ran MiXCR on the reads and lists one entry per CDR3 protein. This table has fewer than 700,000 distinct CDR3 sequences, 24% appearing once. Sequences were obtained from CD8+ T cells from PBMCs. Every receptor here comes from a human donor in good health (CMV status not recorded). Some clones in this sample may be carry-over from other donors' samples.

V and J are TRBV28 and TRBJ1-4; tentative D call: TRBD1 (6 bases). The germline V gene encodes CDR1 MDHEN and CDR2 SYDVKM. The CDR3 is made up of 16 amino acids. Trimming shortened V by 5 bases and J by 2 bases, and 15 bases separated the two germline ends. CDR3 nucleotide sequence: TGTGCCAGCAGTAACCCGGGACAAAGCACTAATGAAAAACTGTTTTTT. It codes for CASSNPGQSTNEKLFF. Full variable domain (rest looked up from reference TRBV28 and TRBJ1-4): DVKVTQSSRYLVKRTGEKVFLECVQDMDHENMFWYRQDPGLGLRLIYFSYDVKMKEKGDIPEGYSVSREKKERFSLILESASTNQTSMYLCASSNPGQSTNEKLFFGSGTQLSVL.

The chain has TRBV13 and TRBJ2-1; 10 bases are shared with TRBD2. The CDR3 has 19 amino acids. The V gene's germline CDR1 is PRHDT and CDR2 FYEKMQ (reference sequence). V shed 3 bases, J shed 2 bases, and the junction held 13 bases outside the gene matches. The CDR3 here is CASSFEGLAGVDTYNEQFF. CDR3 in DNA: TGTGCCAGCAGCTTCGAGGGGCTAGCGGGGGTAGATACCTACAATGAGCAGTTCTTC. Full variable domain (remainder filled in from reference TRBV13 and TRBJ2-1): AAGVIQSPRHLIKEKRETATLKCYPIPRHDTVYWYQQGPGQDPQFLISFYEKMQSDKGSIPDRFSAQQFSDYHSELNMSSLELGDSALYFCASSFEGLAGVDTYNEQFFGPGTRLTVL.

At least ten counts were recorded for this clonotype. This chain connects TRBV7-9 to TRBJ1-1; perhaps TRBD1 as D (5 bases). The V gene lost 5 bases and the J gene lost 3 bases, with 16 bases spanning the gap. The V gene's germline CDR1 is SEHNR and CDR2 FQNEAQ (reference sequence). The CDR3 covers 15 residues. The CDR3 reads CASSTRDLEYTEAFF. CDR3 DNA: TGTGCCAGCAGCACTCGGGACTTAGAATACACTGAAGCTTTCTTT.

This clonotype was observed a handful of times. V and J are TRBV5-4 and TRBJ2-7, with D uncertain. The germline gives CDR1 SGHNT, CDR2 YYREEE (reference sequence). V lost 5 bases, J lost 3 bases, and 9 bases lay in between. The length of the CDR3 is 12 residues. The CDR3 DNA is TGTGCCAGCAGATCCCAGGACTACGAGCAGTACTTC. This codes for CASRSQDYEQYF.

This clonotype was picked up a small number of times. The chain employs TRBV12-3 or TRBV12-4 and TRBJ1-5; no firm D call. This CDR3 comprises 14 residues. The V end was cut by 0 bases, the J end by 6 bases, with 9 bases between. The CDR3 loop is CASSLAGSGQPQHF. DNA of the CDR3: TGTGCCAGCAGTTTAGCGGGTAGCGGTCAGCCCCAGCATTTT.

The chain couples TRBV20-1 to TRBJ2-5; D tentatively reads TRBD1 or TRBD2 (5 bases each). CDR1 and CDR2 (germline): DFQATT, SNEGSKA (reference sequence). The germline V and J ends were trimmed by 5 bases and 4 bases, with 14 bases remaining between them. The CDR3 spans 13 residues. CDR3 coding DNA: TGCAGTGCTGGGGGTGCCCGGACAGAGACCCAGTACTTC. Protein: CSAGGARTETQYF.

The rearrangement links TRBV7-3 to TRBJ2-1, with 15 bases lining up with TRBD2. The V gene end was trimmed by 0 bases and the J gene end by 0 bases; junction bases not matched to a gene: 3. Germline V gives CDR1 SGHTA, CDR2 FQGTGA. The CDR3 consists of 19 residues. CDR3 bases: TGTGCCAGCAGCTTAACCGGGACTAGCGGGGGGTACTCCTACAATGAGCAGTTCTTC. It codes for CASSLTGTSGGYSYNEQFF. Drawing the rest from reference TRBV7-3 and TRBJ2-1, the complete variable domain is GAGVSQTPSNKVTEKGKYVELRCDPISGHTALYWYRQSLGQGPEFLIYFQGTGAADDSGLPNDRFFAVRPEGSVSTLKIQRTERGDSAVYLCASSLTGTSGGYSYNEQFFGPGTRLTVL.

This clonotype has a single count. This chain joins TRBV10-3 and TRBJ2-3; D is unclear. V lost 6 bases to trimming and J lost 3 bases, with 16 bases between them. CDR3 length: 15 amino acids. Germline V lookup: CDR1 ENHRY, CDR2 SYGVKD. CDR3 sequence reads: CAIREREPSTDTQYF. As DNA, the CDR3 is TGTGCCATCAGAGAAAGAGAACCAAGTACAGATACGCAGTATTTT.

This chain uses TRBV5-4 with TRBJ1-3; unclear D gene. Between the trimmed V and J ends, which lost 4 bases and 0 bases, there was a span of 8 bases. The CDR3 sequence is 14 residues long. Germline V CDR1 and CDR2: SGHNT, YYREEE (reference sequence). CDR3 sequence (DNA): TGTGCCAGCAGCCGAGACAACTCTGGAAACACCATATATTTT. Translation gives CASSRDNSGNTIYF.

This clonotype was picked up a small number of times. The chain uses TRBV6-2 or TRBV6-3 and TRBJ2-5, with 9 bases fitting TRBD2. The CDR3 loop spans 14 amino acids. Germline V gene lookup returns CDR1 MNHEY and CDR2 SVGEGT. J was trimmed by 2 bases and V by 7 bases; bases with no gene match: 5. The CDR3 region has the DNA TGTGCCAGCATCGGGCTAGCGGGGCAAGAGACCCAGTACTTC. Translated: CASIGLAGQETQYF.

The rearrangement links TRBV28 to TRBJ2-5; D perhaps matches TRBD1 (5 bases). CDR1 is MDHEN, CDR2 SYDVKM, per germline. The CDR3 covers 15 residues. Trimming left V 6 bases short and J 1 base short, with 15 bases between. DNA for the CDR3: TGTGCCAGCAGCCTAGGGGCAGCAATCCAAGAGACCCAGTACTTC. This sequence encodes CASSLGAAIQETQYF.

Comment on this clonotype: A much larger clone lies a single base off, so this may be a read error. The J gene is TRBJ1-1, the V gene TRBV14; D unresolved. CDR3 length: 13 residues. From germline, CDR1 is SGHDN and CDR2 FVKESK. Trimming shortened V by 0 bases and J by 3 bases, and 5 bases separated the two germline ends. The CDR3 reads CASSQEIDTEAFF. Here the CDR3 DNA reads TGTGCCAGCAGCCAAGAGATCGACACTGAAGCTTTCTTT.

In this sample, this clonotype turned up a few times. V usage is TRBV27 and J usage is TRBJ2-7, with D possibly TRBD1 on 5 matching bases. In germline, CDR1 is MNHEY, CDR2 SMNVEV (reference sequence). This CDR3 has 13 residues. Trimming cost V 5 bases and J 0 bases, with 8 bases left between them. The CDR3 nucleotides are TGTGCCAGCAGTGTTAGGGGCTCCTACGAGCAGTACTTC. It codes for CASSVRGSYEQYF.

A word on this clonotype: The junction shows a germline mismatch at one end, possibly a read error. The rearrangement joins TRBV4-1 to TRBJ1-2; D not certain. Germline-derived CDR1 and CDR2 are MGHRA and YSYEKL. This CDR3 has 15 residues. CDR3 loop: CASSQDVPVGYGYTF. CDR3 coding DNA: TGTGCCAGCAGCCAAGATGTCCCGGTTGGCTATGGCTACACCTTC.

This clonotype was detected many times. This chain uses TRBV7-2 with TRBJ2-7, with D possibly TRBD2 on 6 matching bases. Germline V CDR1 and CDR2: SGHTA, FQGNSA. The V gene lost 5 bases and the J gene lost 1 base, with 15 bases spanning the gap. The CDR3 is 15 amino acids. CDR3 DNA: TGTGCCAGCAGCCCCATCCTCGGGGGATCCTACGAGCAGTACTTC. It encodes CASSPILGGSYEQYF.

This clonotype was counted only a few times. The rearrangement uses TRBV28 and TRBJ1-2; 9 nucleotides align to TRBD1. This CDR3 spans 14 amino acids. Looked up from germline, CDR1 is MDHEN and CDR2 is SYDVKM. V lost 6 bases and J lost 7; bases outside the gene matches: 9. CDR3 protein: CASSGGDREFGYTF. In DNA, the CDR3 is TGTGCCAGCAGCGGAGGGGACAGGGAGTTTGGCTACACCTTC.

Turning to this clonotype: The junction shows a germline mismatch at one end, possibly a read error. V is TRBV29-1 and J is TRBJ1-2; D is ambiguous. Looked up from germline, CDR1 is SQVTM and CDR2 is ANQGSEA. The CDR3 covers 13 residues. DNA for the CDR3: TGCAGCGTGGAAGAGATTTCCCTCTATGGCTACACCTTC. Amino acid sequence: CSVEEISLYGYTF.

This clonotype was recorded at least ten times. This chain joins TRBV20-1 and TRBJ2-2, with D unclear. Germline values: CDR1 DFQATT, CDR2 SNEGSKA (reference sequence). V dropped 4 bases and J dropped 4 bases, with 4 bases sitting between them. The CDR3 is made up of 11 amino acids. The CDR3 spells CSAKTTGELFF. CDR3 coding DNA: TGCAGTGCTAAAACCACCGGGGAGCTGTTTTTT.